This T cell receptor (beta chain) comes out of a study of cytomegalovirus exposure and HLA in healthy donors. The overall study: Approximately 170 million T cells yielded 117 million unique TCR beta sequences in earlier analysis. Findings and limits, study-wide: Rare sequences made up most TCRs, while some public TCRs were found in many donors.

The V and J ends lost 8 bases and 3 bases respectively, with 11 bases between them. The CDR3 is made up of 12 amino acids. From germline, CDR1 is MDHEN and CDR2 SYDVKM. Amplification used 60 Vbeta primers and 13 Jbeta primers. Some clones are missing from TCRdb's copy, which holds only in-frame ones; the method was immunoSEQ multiplex PCR. In the table there are roughly 150,000 clones, around 79% of which are singletons. For this clone: Its cognate antigen is unknown.

The gene calls are TRBV28 and TRBJ2-7; D gene ambiguous. What was sequenced was PBMCs. This clonotype originated in a male donor in good health and CMV-seronegative. CDR3 residues: CASCSRSYEQYF. The CDR3 bases are TGTGCCAGCTGTAGCCGAAGCTACGAGCAGTACTTC.